The clone carrying this T cell receptor beta chain was counted many times. These data come from a study of molecular identifiers for immune sequencing clone quantification. From the PCR reads, TCRdb called clonotypes with MiXCR, one entry per CDR3 protein. The table includes more than 250,000 distinct CDR3 sequences, 20% to 25% detected once. Germline values: CDR1 DFQATT, CDR2 SNEGSKA (reference sequence). With V trimmed by 4 bases and J by 2 bases, 4 bases remained unmatched. The CDR3 is made up of 14 amino acids. Libraries of naive CD8 T cells were made from around 20,000 to 1,000,000 sorted cells. They used 10%, 30% or 50% RNA.

Sequenced input: naive CD8+ T cells from blood, with Jurkat cell RNA spiked in. As to subset: FACS-sorted CD8+CD4-CCR7+CD45RA+ naive T cells. The chain carries TRBV20-1 and TRBJ2-7, with 11 bases lining up with TRBD2. This clonotype was obtained from a human donor in good health. Some libraries in this study had Jurkat cell RNA spiked in. Here the CDR3 reads CSATGLAGTYEQYF. CDR3 DNA: TGCAGTGCTACAGGACTAGCGGGCACCTACGAGCAGTACTTC.